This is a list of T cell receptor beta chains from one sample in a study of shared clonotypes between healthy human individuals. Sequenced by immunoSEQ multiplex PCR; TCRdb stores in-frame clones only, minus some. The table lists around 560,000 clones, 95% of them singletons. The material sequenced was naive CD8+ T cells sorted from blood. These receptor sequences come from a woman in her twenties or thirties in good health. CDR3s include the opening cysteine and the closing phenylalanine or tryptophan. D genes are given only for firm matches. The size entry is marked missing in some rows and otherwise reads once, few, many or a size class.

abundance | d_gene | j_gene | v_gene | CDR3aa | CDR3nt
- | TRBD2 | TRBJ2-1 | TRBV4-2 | CASSRAGTSKNNEQFF | TGTGCCAGCAGCCGGGCCGGGACTAGCAAGAACAATGAGCAGTTCTTC
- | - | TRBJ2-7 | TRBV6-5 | CASSYGSGGSYEQYF | TGTGCCAGCAGTTACGGAAGCGGAGGGTCCTACGAGCAGTACTTC
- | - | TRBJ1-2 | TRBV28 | CASSSFRRNYGYTF | TGTGCCAGCAGTAGTTTCCGACGGAACTATGGCTACACCTTC
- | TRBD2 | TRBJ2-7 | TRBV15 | CATSKAGGSYEQYF | TGTGCCACCAGCAAGGCGGGGGGCTCCTACGAGCAGTACTTC
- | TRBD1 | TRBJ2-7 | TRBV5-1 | CASSLIGTGFDEQYF | TGCGCCAGCAGCCTTATCGGGACAGGGTTCGACGAGCAGTACTTC
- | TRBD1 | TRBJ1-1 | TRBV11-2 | CASSWGQGAFF | TGTGCCAGCAGCTGGGGACAGGGAGCTTTCTTT
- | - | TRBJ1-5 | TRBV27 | CASSSGTTGNQPQHF | TGTGCCAGCAGTTCAGGAACAACGGGAAATCAGCCCCAGCATTTT
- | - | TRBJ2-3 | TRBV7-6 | CASSSNFGNPIDTQYF | TGTGCCAGCAGCTCGAATTTCGGTAACCCCATAGATACGCAGTATTTT
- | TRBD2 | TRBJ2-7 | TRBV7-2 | CASSYQGLAGSIYEQYF | TGTGCCAGCAGCTACCAAGGACTAGCGGGAAGTATTTACGAGCAGTACTTC
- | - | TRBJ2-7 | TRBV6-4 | CASSAPFYGSYEQYF | TGTGCCAGCAGTGCCCCCTTTTATGGGTCCTACGAGCAGTACTTC
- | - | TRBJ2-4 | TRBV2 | CASSVWAVAKNIQYF | TGTGCCAGCAGTGTTTGGGCAGTAGCCAAAAACATTCAGTACTTC
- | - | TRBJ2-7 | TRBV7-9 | CASSSDYEQYF | TGTGCCAGCAGCTCGGACTACGAGCAGTACTTC
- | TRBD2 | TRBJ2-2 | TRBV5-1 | CASSLESSGRADTGELFF | TGCGCCAGCAGCTTGGAGTCTAGCGGGAGGGCCGACACCGGGGAGCTGTTTTTT
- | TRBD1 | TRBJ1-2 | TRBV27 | CASSQGTGLHYGYTF | TGTGCCAGCAGTCAGGGGACAGGGTTACACTATGGCTACACCTTC
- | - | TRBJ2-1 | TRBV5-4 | CASSPSGGNEQFF | TGTGCCAGCAGCCCATCGGGTGGCAATGAGCAGTTCTTC
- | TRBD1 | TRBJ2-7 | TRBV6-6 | CASSPKDREPYEQYF | TGTGCCAGCAGCCCCAAGGACAGGGAGCCCTACGAGCAGTACTTC
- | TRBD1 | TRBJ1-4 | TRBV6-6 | CASRSRTGWWKLFF | TGTGCCAGCAGATCGCGGACAGGGTGGTGGAAACTGTTTTTT
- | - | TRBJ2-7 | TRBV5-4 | CASREGPNSYEQYF | TGTGCCAGCCGGGAAGGCCCCAACTCCTACGAGCAGTACTTC
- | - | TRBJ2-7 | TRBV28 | CASSLAGNSYEQYF | TGTGCCAGCAGTTTAGCGGGGAACTCCTACGAGCAGTACTTC
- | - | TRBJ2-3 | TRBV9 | CASSVVSSTDTQYF | TGTGCCAGCAGCGTAGTGTCCAGCACAGATACGCAGTATTTT
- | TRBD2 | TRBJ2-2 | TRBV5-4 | CASSSSGSNTGELFF | TGTGCCAGCAGCTCTAGCGGGAGTAACACCGGGGAGCTGTTTTTT
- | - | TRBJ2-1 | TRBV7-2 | CASSLFSGSWLDEQFF | TGTGCCAGCAGCTTATTCAGCGGTTCCTGGTTGGATGAGCAGTTCTTC
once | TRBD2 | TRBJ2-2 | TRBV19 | CASSSGLAGGPGTGELFF | TGTGCCAGTAGTTCCGGACTAGCGGGAGGGCCTGGAACCGGGGAGCTGTTTTTT
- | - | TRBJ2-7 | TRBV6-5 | CASGGSAIHEQYF | TGTGCCAGCGGGGGTAGCGCAATTCACGAGCAGTACTTC
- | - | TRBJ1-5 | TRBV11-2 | CASSHGRGKPQHF | TGTGCCAGCAGCCATGGGAGGGGTAAGCCCCAGCATTTT
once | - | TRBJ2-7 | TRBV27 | CASRHPPQTAGIYEQYF | TGTGCCAGCAGACACCCACCCCAGACGGCGGGAATCTACGAGCAGTACTTC
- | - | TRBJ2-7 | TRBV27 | CASSLSGRQASGLLDYEQYF | TGTGCCAGCAGTTTATCGGGGCGACAGGCGAGCGGACTATTGGACTACGAGCAGTACTTC
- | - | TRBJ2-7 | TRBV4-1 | CASSQERQVSYEQYF | TGCGCCAGCAGCCAAGAAAGGCAGGTCTCCTACGAGCAGTACTTC
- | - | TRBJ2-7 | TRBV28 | CASSLSHEQYF | TGTGCCAGCAGTTTAAGCCACGAGCAGTACTTC